Listed below are T cell receptor beta chains from one sample, sequenced in a study of T cell therapy after organ transplantation. TCRdb's copy holds only in-frame clones and misses some; the assay was immunoSEQ multiplex PCR. The top ten hold over 3% of the sample, which has 45,000 to 60,000 clones, approximately 94% seen once. Their antigen targets remain unknown. The sequencing here drew on CD8+ T cells from blood, taken before autologous CMV-specific T cell therapy. These receptor sequences come from a human patient who had received a solid organ transplant and had CMV disease. Both conserved end residues are part of each CDR3. The D gene is left open where the match is weak. Some rows have no size entry. The others give once, few or many, or a class for an expanded clone.

clone_size	j_call	d_call	v_call	cdr3_nt	cdr3_aa
.	TRBJ1-1	.	TRBV6-5	TGTGCCAGCGGTGGGGCCGCCATGATGAACACTGAAGCTTTCTTT	CASGGAAMMNTEAFF
.	TRBJ1-2	TRBD1	TRBV15	TGTGCCACCAGCAGAGATCGGAGTCAGGGGGCAGGCTATGGCTACACCTTC	CATSRDRSQGAGYGYTF
.	TRBJ2-1	.	TRBV6-1	TGTGCCAGCAGTGAATTCGTGGAGAGCTCCTACAATGAGCAGTTCTTC	CASSEFVESSYNEQFF
.	TRBJ2-7	.	TRBV6-5	TGTGCCAGCAGTTACCCCCTAGGGGGCGAGCAGTACTTC	CASSYPLGGEQYF
.	TRBJ1-2	.	TRBV5-1	TGCGCCAGCACCGGAGTAGGTGAGGGCTACACCTTC	CASTGVGEGYTF
.	TRBJ2-5	.	TRBV29-1	TGCAGCGTACGTCCGGGATCCGTTATTAGGATGGGGACCCAGTACTTC	CSVRPGSVIRMGTQYF
.	TRBJ1-2	.	TRBV6-4	TGTGCCAGCAGTGACTCCCGAAGGCCAGGAGACTACACCTTC	CASSDSRRPGDYTF
.	TRBJ1-2	.	TRBV6-1	TGTGCCAGCAGTGAATCGGAAGTCTATGGCTACACCTTC	CASSESEVYGYTF
.	TRBJ2-5	.	TRBV27	TGTGCCAGCAGTTTATCAGCCAAGGGGACAGAGACCCAGTACTTC	CASSLSAKGTETQYF
.	TRBJ1-1	.	TRBV28	TGTGCCAGCAGCCAACCAACCGCAGGGAGCACTGAAGCTTTCTTT	CASSQPTAGSTEAFF
.	TRBJ1-3	.	TRBV5-1	TGCGCCAGCAGCTTGGGACAGAGCTCTGGAAACACCATATATTTT	CASSLGQSSGNTIYF
.	TRBJ2-2	TRBD1	TRBV7-9	TGTGCCAGCAGTTCCGGGACAGGGGATACCGGGGAGCTGTTTTTT	CASSSGTGDTGELFF
.	TRBJ1-2	TRBD1	TRBV28	TGTGCCAGCAGGGGTGCCGGGACAGAAGCAAGGTATGGCTACACCTTC	CASRGAGTEARYGYTF
.	TRBJ1-6	.	TRBV4-1	TGCGCCAGCAGCCCCGAGGTCGCTGGAAATTCACCCCTCCACTTT	CASSPEVAGNSPLHF
.	TRBJ2-5	.	TRBV5-8	TGTGCCAGCAGCTTTGGTGACAGGATAGAGACCCAGTACTTC	CASSFGDRIETQYF
.	TRBJ2-7	.	TRBV18	TGTGCCAGCTCACCGTCGGAGGCTACCTACGAGCAGTACTTC	CASSPSEATYEQYF
.	TRBJ2-1	.	TRBV7-9	TGTGCCAGCACCTTCTCTTCACGTTACAATGAGCAGTTCTTC	CASTFSSRYNEQFF
.	TRBJ2-7	.	TRBV11-2	TGTGCCAGCAGACCTACAGGGGAGCAGTACTTC	CASRPTGEQYF
.	TRBJ1-1	.	TRBV10-1	TGCGCCAGCAGCTACACTCCGGGAGGGGCCACTGAAGCTTTCTTT	CASSYTPGGATEAFF
.	TRBJ1-1	.	TRBV5-6	TGTGCCAGCAGCTTACTCAGGGGATGGGGGACTGAAGCTTTCTTT	CASSLLRGWGTEAFF
.	TRBJ1-2	.	TRBV13	TGTGCCAGCAGCGTCACGGGATCTAACTATGGCTACACCTTC	CASSVTGSNYGYTF
.	TRBJ1-5	.	TRBV27	TGTGCCAGCAGCCCACTCCCGGGAAGGGTGGATCAGCCCCAGCATTTT	CASSPLPGRVDQPQHF
.	TRBJ1-1	.	TRBV7-9	TGTGCCAGCAGATCGAGGACAGTTCGGAACACTGAAGCTTTCTTT	CASRSRTVRNTEAFF
.	TRBJ2-5	.	TRBV4-1	TGCGCCAGCAGCCAAGTGGCAGCGGAAGAGACCCAGTACTTC	CASSQVAAEETQYF
.	TRBJ1-1	TRBD1	TRBV19	TGTGCCAGTAGTCAAGGAGCACAGGGGAGCACTGAAGCTTTCTTT	CASSQGAQGSTEAFF
.	TRBJ1-1	.	TRBV7-3	TGTGCCAGCAGCTTAACGGGCAACACTGAAGCTTTCTTT	CASSLTGNTEAFF
few	TRBJ2-2	.	TRBV23-1	TGCGCCAGCGCCGGTCGGCCGTATAACACCGGGGAGCTGTTTTTT	CASAGRPYNTGELFF
.	TRBJ1-1	.	TRBV7-3	TGTGCCAGCAGCTTAAATCCGGACAGGAACACTGAAGCTTTCTTT	CASSLNPDRNTEAFF
.	TRBJ2-5	.	TRBV27	TGTGCCAGCAGTATGCAGAGCCCCGCCCAGTACTTC	CASSMQSPAQYF
.	TRBJ1-1	.	TRBV6-5	TGTGCCAGCAGTTACAGCGCAGGCAATATTAACACTGAAGCTTTCTTT	CASSYSAGNINTEAFF
.	TRBJ2-1	.	TRBV27	TGTGCCAGCAGTCTCCGGGATCCAAACAATGAGCAGTTCTTC	CASSLRDPNNEQFF
once	TRBJ2-7	.	TRBV11-1	TGTGCCAGCAGCTTACACGGGAGCGAGCAGTACTTC	CASSLHGSEQYF
.	TRBJ2-7	TRBD2	TRBV13	TGTGCCAGCAGCTTGCAGACTAGCGGGAGCGACGAGCAGTACTTC	CASSLQTSGSDEQYF
once	TRBJ2-7	TRBD1	TRBV27	TGTGCCAGCAGTAACACCGGGACAGGCCTCTACGAGCAGTACTTC	CASSNTGTGLYEQYF
.	TRBJ1-3	.	TRBV10-3	TGTGCCATCAGTGAGGGCAGTACGGCCATATATTTT	CAISEGSTAIYF
.	TRBJ1-4	TRBD1	TRBV4-1	TGCGCCAGCAGCCCCGGGACAGGGAGAGATGGTGAAAAACTGTTTTTT	CASSPGTGRDGEKLFF
once	TRBJ2-5	.	TRBV7-9	TGTGCCAGCAGCTTAGGGGTGCAACCCAGGAAAGAGACCCAGTACTTC	CASSLGVQPRKETQYF
.	TRBJ2-2	.	TRBV5-6	TGTGCCAGCAGCTTGGGGTCTGAGGAGCTGTTTTTT	CASSLGSEELFF
.	TRBJ2-2	TRBD2	TRBV19	TGTGCCAGTAGTCACCGGACACGGGGGGACACCGGGGAGCTGTTTTTT	CASSHRTRGDTGELFF